This TCR beta chain was identified during a study of control samples from healthy donors and cancer patients. This CDR3 has 12 residues. From germline, CDR1 is GTSNPN and CDR2 SVGIG (reference sequence). Generated by immunoSEQ multiplex PCR, the TCRdb table keeps only in-frame clones and is missing some. The repertoire includes some 87,000 clones, about 79% of them detected once, and 11% sits in the top ten. The origin of this receptor is a man aged 55 to 70 with head and neck cancer. Sequencing was performed on PBMCs. The genes are TRBV30 and TRBJ1-2; tentatively, D is TRBD1 (5 bases). The DNA of the CDR3 is TGTTCCCGGGCGGACAATAACTATGGCTACACCTTC. Translated: CSRADNNYGYTF.